This T cell receptor (beta chain) was retrieved from a study of tumor-infiltrating lymphocytes in glioblastoma multiforme. Study outcomes and limitations: No surface-marker sorting into functional T cell subtypes was done. Only one glioblastoma patient had TCR and mutation analysis.

Three nested ARM-PCR rounds with V-beta and C-beta primers built TCRB libraries. TCRdb re-analysed the multiplex PCR reads in MiXCR, keeping a single row per CDR3 protein. Of some 14,000 distinct CDR3 sequences listed, 55% to 75% were seen once; the top ten hold about 50%. Per the germline V gene, CDR1 is SGHAT and CDR2 is FQNNGV. V gave up 5 bases and J gave up 6 bases, with 11 bases separating them. The CDR3 is made up of 13 amino acids. Turning to this clonotype: Its specificity is not known.

Sequencing was done on a sample of brain tumor tissue. This TCR came from a male donor with glioblastoma. V gene TRBV11-2 combines with J gene TRBJ2-1; tentative D call: TRBD1 (5 bases). The CDR3 loop reads CASSHQGGNEQFF. CDR3 coding DNA: TGTGCCAGCAGCCATCAGGGCGGCAATGAGCAGTTCTTC.